This TCR beta chain was sequenced during a study of T cell responses to AZD1222 COVID-19 vaccine. Whole-study context: The study pooled second doses at about 4 or about 12 weeks.

The CDR3 is 14 residues long. V lost 1 base and J lost 2, with 5 bases in between. CDR1 and CDR2 from the germline V gene are MNHEY and SVGAGI. Method: immunoSEQ multiplex PCR; TCRdb's copy keeps in-frame clones and lacks some. The table shows 100,000 to 150,000 clones, with 86% occurring only once. Study-level points and caveats: Vaccine-associated CD4 TCRs ranged over spike, dominating at 160-218 and 743-854. An increase in Spike-specific TCR breadth and depth was observed after two AZD1222 doses. Nearly half of unique spike-specific TCRs reportedly avoided B.1.351 and B.1.1.7 mutated regions.

Concerning this clone itself: Antigen: not known.

This specimen was peripheral blood, taken on day 0 of AZD1222 vaccination. V gene TRBV6-5 combines with J gene TRBJ2-2; D is unclear. The sequence was collected from an adult in good health. The CDR3 loop reads CASSYYRNTGELFF. CDR3 in DNA: TGTGCCAGCAGTTACTACCGCAACACCGGGGAGCTGTTTTTT.